The sequence of this T cell receptor (beta chain) was determined in a study of T cell responses to AZD1222 COVID-19 vaccine. Assay used: immunoSEQ multiplex PCR; TCRdb lists only in-frame clones, some missing. The repertoire has some 170,000 clones, around 94% of them found once; the top ten carry about 4.6%. The study, taken as a whole, reports: The donor cohort was predominantly white British with a female majority, and clonal diversity may have been underestimated. The breadth and depth of Spike-specific TCRs increased once two AZD1222 doses had been given.

As concerns this clone: Antigen: not known.

This CDR3 has 17 residues. Germline V gene data show CDR1 as LGHDT and CDR2 as YNNKEL (reference sequence). Trimming pared 1 base from V and 5 bases from J, leaving 20 bases between. This rearrangement joins TRBV3-1 (or the pseudogene TRBV3-2) to TRBJ1-2; perhaps TRBD1 as D (5 bases). The sequencing here drew on peripheral blood, taken 28 days after the second AZD1222 dose. The sequence was obtained from an adult who received the AZD1222 COVID-19 vaccine. Here the CDR3 reads CASSQALGRGSRYGYTF. The CDR3 nucleotides are TGTGCCAGCAGCCAAGCCCTCGGGAGGGGATCTCGGTATGGCTACACCTTC.